This TCR beta chain was recovered during a study of metastatic and nonmetastatic thyroid tumors. Background on the study: Malignant thyroid and benign thyroid patients provided blood and tumor or nodule tissue whose repertoires were compared.

This clone was observed at least ten times. Its antigen is as yet unknown. Each patient came to thyroid surgery without any prior treatment (of any kind). Germline V CDR1 and CDR2: DFQATT, SNEGSKA (reference sequence). This CDR3 contains 13 residues. Trimming took 1 base from V and 9 from J, leaving 13 bases between them. Original handling: Across clinicopathological groups, CDR3 differences served as the basis for building a distant-metastasis classifier for papillary thyroid cancer. Using MiXCR, TCRdb reanalyzed the PCR reads. For this entry, the V and J calls and clone size follow TCRdb and not the study's own pipeline. In the table there are around 35,000 clones, approximately 18% of which are singletons. Notes on the study in general: Benign nodules were reported to have significantly lower TCR beta diversity than malignant thyroid tumors, in blood and tumor.

Material: blood. This TCR was sampled from a male donor with papillary thyroid cancer or a benign thyroid nodule (not recorded which). Some clones in this sample may be carry-over from other donors' samples. This chain connects TRBV20-1 to TRBJ2-1; TRBD2 might be the D (5 bases). CDR3 bases: TGCAGTGCTAGAGGGGGTCCTGGAGGTGAGCAGTTCTTC. It translates to CSARGGPGGEQFF.